This T cell receptor (beta chain) appears in the sequencing data of a study of shared clonotypes between healthy human individuals. Study summary: A couple of women and three men aged 18 to 49 served as donors. CD8 memory received one plate per donor, CD8 naive two, CD4 memory three and CD4 naive three.

Several immunoSEQ plates received, in even portions, the genomic DNA of each subset. Sorted-subset replicate PCR reactions were performed with about 200 ng DNA, corresponding to some 32,000 T cell genomes. Sequencing used immunoSEQ multiplex PCR; TCRdb keeps in-frame clones, though not all of them. Of roughly 2 million clones listed, nearly 97% are singletons. The sample consisted of naive CD4+ T cells sorted from blood. Subset specified: CD45RA+ positively selected. The source is a man between 18 and 35 years old in good health.

The DNA of the CDR3 is TGTGCCATCAGTGCGCTAGCGGGGAACACCGGGGAGCTGTTTTTT. Protein product: CAISALAGNTGELFF. This sequence joins TRBV10-3 and TRBJ2-2; 8 bases agree with TRBD2. The CDR3 contains 15 residues. The germline CDR1 and CDR2 sequences are ENHRY and SYGVKD. V dropped 4 bases and J dropped 1; count of bases not matched to a gene: 2.